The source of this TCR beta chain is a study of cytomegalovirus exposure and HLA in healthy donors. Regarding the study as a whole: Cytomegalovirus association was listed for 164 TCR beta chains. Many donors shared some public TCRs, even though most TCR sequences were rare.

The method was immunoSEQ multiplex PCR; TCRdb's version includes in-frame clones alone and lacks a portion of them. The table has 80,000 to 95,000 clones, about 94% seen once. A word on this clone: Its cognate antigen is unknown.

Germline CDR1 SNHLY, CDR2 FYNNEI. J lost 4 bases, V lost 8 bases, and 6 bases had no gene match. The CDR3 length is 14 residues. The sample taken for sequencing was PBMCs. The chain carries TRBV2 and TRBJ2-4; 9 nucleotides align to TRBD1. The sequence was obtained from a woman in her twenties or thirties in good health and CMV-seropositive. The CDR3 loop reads CASVTGQGKNIQYF. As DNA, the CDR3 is TGTGCCAGCGTGACTGGACAGGGGAAAAACATTCAGTACTTC.